This is a list of T cell receptor beta chains from one sample in a study of somatic mutations in cytotoxic T cells in rheumatoid arthritis. TCRdb's copy holds only in-frame clones and misses some; the assay was immunoSEQ multiplex PCR. The table has 11,000 to 15,000 clones, just over 90% seen once. Material for sequencing was CD4+ T cells sorted from blood. These receptors were collected from a man between 65 and 85 years old with rheumatoid arthritis. Both conserved end residues are part of each CDR3. D genes are given only for firm matches. Expanded clones get a size class; other rows say once, few or many, or leave the size out.

j_call,d_call,v_call,clone_size,cdr3_aa,cdr3_nt
TRBJ1-2,-,TRBV6-1,-,CACAGAIGYGYTF,TGTGCCTGTGCAGGGGCGATTGGTTATGGCTACACCTTC
TRBJ2-7,TRBD2,TRBV6-5,-,CASSQTSGAYEQYF,TGTGCCAGCAGTCAGACTAGCGGTGCCTACGAGCAGTACTTC
TRBJ2-1,TRBD2,TRBV5-4,-,CASSLRVSGAYNEQFF,TGTGCCAGCAGCTTGCGAGTTAGCGGGGCTTACAATGAGCAGTTCTTC
TRBJ2-7,-,TRBV5-1,-,CASSLDRDYYEQYF,TGCGCCAGCAGCTTGGACAGGGATTACTACGAGCAGTACTTC
TRBJ2-7,TRBD1,TRBV6-5,-,CASSPRQGFYEQYF,TGTGCCAGCAGCCCGAGACAGGGGTTCTACGAGCAGTACTTC
TRBJ1-3,-,TRBV6-5,once,CASSTTGDSTIYF,TGTGCCAGCAGCACGACCGGGGACTCCACCATATATTTT
TRBJ1-2,-,TRBV6-5,-,CASSSGTLGIYGYTF,TGTGCCAGCAGTAGCGGGACCCTGGGAATATATGGCTACACCTTC
TRBJ1-2,-,TRBV7-2,-,CASSSSGAYGYTF,TGTGCCAGCAGTTCTAGCGGGGCATATGGCTACACCTTC
TRBJ1-1,-,TRBV7-2,-,CASSTRRGTEAFF,TGTGCCAGCAGCACCAGACGAGGCACTGAAGCTTTCTTT
TRBJ2-6,TRBD2,TRBV30,-,CAWYGGSGANVLTF,TGTGCCTGGTACGGGGGGTCTGGGGCCAACGTCCTGACTTTC
TRBJ2-7,TRBD2,TRBV9,-,CASSSGLAGGYEQYF,TGTGCCAGCAGCTCCGGGTTAGCGGGAGGCTACGAGCAGTACTTC
TRBJ2-3,TRBD1,TRBV11-2,-,CASSQRQGPDTQYF,TGTGCCAGCAGCCAGAGACAGGGGCCAGATACGCAGTATTTT
TRBJ2-1,-,TRBV7-2,-,CASSLVPGERGIDNEQFF,TGTGCCAGCAGCTTAGTACCCGGGGAGAGGGGGATTGACAATGAGCAGTTCTTC
TRBJ2-7,-,TRBV7-2,-,CASTSGYEQYF,TGTGCCAGCACCTCGGGATACGAGCAGTACTTC
TRBJ1-2,-,TRBV19,-,CANSKGPGGNYGYTF,TGTGCCAATAGTAAGGGGCCCGGGGGGAACTATGGCTACACCTTC
TRBJ2-1,-,TRBV7-9,-,CASTTATKNEQFF,TGTGCCAGCACGACAGCCACAAAGAATGAGCAGTTCTTC
TRBJ2-6,-,TRBV1,-,CTSRLSGLCTSRANVLTF,TGCACCAGCAGACTCTCGGGTTTGTGCACAAGTCGGGCCAACGTCCTGACTTTC
TRBJ1-6,-,TRBV29-1,-,CSVQEAVGSPLHF,TGCAGCGTTCAGGAGGCGGTAGGGTCACCCCTCCACTTT
TRBJ2-7,TRBD1,TRBV28,-,CASRGQGYEQYF,TGTGCCAGCAGGGGACAGGGCTACGAGCAGTACTTC
TRBJ1-1,TRBD1,TRBV5-5,-,CASSLYRGPRTEAFF,TGTGCCAGCAGCTTGTACAGGGGTCCTCGCACTGAAGCTTTCTTT
TRBJ2-1,TRBD1,TRBV18,-,CASSDRGNSYNEQFF,TGTGCCAGCTCAGACAGGGGCAACTCCTACAATGAGCAGTTCTTC
TRBJ2-7,TRBD2,TRBV2,once,CASSVGLASSYEQYF,TGTGCCAGCAGTGTGGGACTAGCGAGCTCCTACGAGCAGTACTTC
TRBJ1-2,-,TRBV5-1,-,CASSVTINYGYTF,TGCGCCAGCAGCGTGACAATTAACTATGGCTACACCTTC
TRBJ1-1,TRBD1,TRBV7-2,-,CASSPDRGGDTEAFF,TGTGCCAGCAGCCCAGACAGGGGCGGGGACACTGAAGCTTTCTTT
TRBJ1-2,-,TRBV5-1,few,CASNPGEQSYGYTF,TGCGCCAGCAACCCGGGGGAGCAGTCCTATGGCTACACCTTC
TRBJ2-3,-,TRBV30,-,CAWSVQGFSTDTQYF,TGTGCCTGGAGTGTACAGGGATTTAGCACAGATACGCAGTATTTT
TRBJ2-5,TRBD2,TRBV4-2,-,CASSHTRTSGNETQYF,TGTGCCAGCAGCCACACAAGGACTAGCGGGAACGAGACCCAGTACTTC
TRBJ1-6,-,TRBV7-3,-,CASRRSGDNSPLHF,TGTGCCAGCCGCCGTTCAGGGGATAATTCACCCCTCCACTTT
TRBJ2-5,-,TRBV30,-,CAWSVLRGADAKTQYF,TGTGCCTGGAGTGTACTAAGGGGCGCGGATGCAAAGACCCAGTACTTC
TRBJ2-5,TRBD1,TRBV29-1,-,CSVERAGGLETQYF,TGCAGCGTTGAGCGGGCAGGGGGCCTGGAGACCCAGTACTTC
TRBJ2-7,-,TRBV6-5,-,CASSPGTGYTYEQYF,TGTGCCAGCAGCCCTGGGACTGGCTATACCTACGAGCAGTACTTC
TRBJ2-1,TRBD1,TRBV12-5,-,CASGALGQGYNEQFF,TGTGCTAGTGGAGCGTTGGGACAGGGCTACAATGAGCAGTTCTTC
TRBJ1-6,TRBD1,TRBV19,-,CASSGTGASPLHF,TGTGCCAGTTCAGGGACAGGGGCTTCACCCCTCCACTTT
TRBJ1-1,TRBD1,TRBV7-6,-,CASSLAQGAGTEAFF,TGTGCCAGCAGCTTAGCGCAGGGGGCCGGGACTGAAGCTTTCTTT
TRBJ2-5,TRBD2,TRBV10-3,once,CAVGGAGETQYF,TGTGCCGTCGGGGGGGCCGGGGAGACCCAGTACTTC
TRBJ2-3,TRBD1,TRBV2,-,CASSESQGLMVTQYF,TGTGCCAGCAGTGAATCACAGGGGCTTATGGTGACGCAGTATTTT
TRBJ1-2,TRBD1,TRBV6-5,-,CASSTGQGNYGYTF,TGTGCCAGCAGCACAGGACAGGGCAACTATGGCTACACCTTC
TRBJ1-2,-,TRBV19,-,CASKSGGYYGYTF,TGTGCCAGTAAGTCCGGAGGATACTATGGCTACACCTTC
TRBJ2-5,-,TRBV5-1,-,CASSVSSVWSLKGTQYF,TGCGCCAGCAGCGTCTCTAGCGTCTGGTCCTTAAAGGGGACCCAGTACTTC
TRBJ2-3,TRBD1,TRBV10-3,few,CAISEGTGGSDTQYF,TGTGCCATCAGTGAGGGGACAGGGGGTTCGGATACGCAGTATTTT
TRBJ2-1,-,TRBV6-5,-,CASRQEGSNEQFF,TGTGCCAGCAGACAGGAGGGGAGTAATGAGCAGTTCTTC
TRBJ1-1,-,TRBV9,-,CASSAHETTEAFF,TGTGCCAGCAGCGCCCACGAGACAACTGAAGCTTTCTTT
TRBJ2-1,TRBD1,TRBV6-5,-,CASSYGSGGKNEQFF,TGTGCCAGCAGTTACGGGTCAGGGGGAAAGAATGAGCAGTTCTTC
TRBJ1-1,TRBD1,TRBV6-6,-,CASRRDSLMNTEAFF,TGTGCCAGCAGGAGGGACAGCTTGATGAACACTGAAGCTTTCTTT
TRBJ1-2,TRBD1,TRBV5-1,-,CASSPTGVHGYTF,TGCGCCAGCAGCCCGACAGGGGTCCATGGCTACACCTTC
TRBJ2-7,-,TRBV28,-,CASSYLGAVDYEQYF,TGTGCCAGCAGTTATTTGGGGGCGGTAGACTACGAGCAGTACTTC
TRBJ2-5,-,TRBV5-1,-,CASSFGTSRETQYF,TGCGCCAGCAGCTTTGGAACTAGCCGGGAGACCCAGTACTTC
TRBJ2-6,TRBD1,TRBV6-1,-,CASSGDRAGANVLTF,TGTGCCAGCAGTGGGGACAGGGCTGGGGCCAACGTCCTGACTTTC
TRBJ2-3,-,TRBV11-3,-,CASSSAGGLGDTQYF,TGTGCCAGCAGCTCCGCAGGCGGGTTGGGGGATACGCAGTATTTT
TRBJ1-2,-,TRBV28,-,CASSFGLGAGGYTF,TGTGCCAGCAGTTTCGGCCTGGGGGCTGGTGGCTACACCTTC
TRBJ2-7,TRBD1,TRBV2,-,CASGTGGHEQYF,TGTGCCAGCGGGACAGGGGGACACGAGCAGTACTTC